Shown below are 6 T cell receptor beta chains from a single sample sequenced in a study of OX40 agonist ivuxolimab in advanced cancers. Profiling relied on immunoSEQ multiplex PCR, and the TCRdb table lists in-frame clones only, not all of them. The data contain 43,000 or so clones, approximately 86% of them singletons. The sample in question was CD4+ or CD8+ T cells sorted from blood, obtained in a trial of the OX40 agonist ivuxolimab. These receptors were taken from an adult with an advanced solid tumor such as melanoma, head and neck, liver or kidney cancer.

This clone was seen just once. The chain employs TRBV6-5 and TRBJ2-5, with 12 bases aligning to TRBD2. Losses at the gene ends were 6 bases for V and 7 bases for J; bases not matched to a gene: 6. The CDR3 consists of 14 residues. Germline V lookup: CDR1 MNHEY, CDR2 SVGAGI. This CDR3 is CASRLAGGPGTQYF. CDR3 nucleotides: TGTGCCAGCAGGCTAGCGGGGGGGCCGGGGACCCAGTACTTC.

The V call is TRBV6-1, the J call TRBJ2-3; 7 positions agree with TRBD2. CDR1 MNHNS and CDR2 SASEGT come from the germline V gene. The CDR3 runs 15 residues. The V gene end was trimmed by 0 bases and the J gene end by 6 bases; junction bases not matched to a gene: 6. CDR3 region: CASSEAGTILDTQYF. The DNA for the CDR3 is TGTGCCAGCAGTGAAGCGGGGACTATTCTCGATACGCAGTATTTT.

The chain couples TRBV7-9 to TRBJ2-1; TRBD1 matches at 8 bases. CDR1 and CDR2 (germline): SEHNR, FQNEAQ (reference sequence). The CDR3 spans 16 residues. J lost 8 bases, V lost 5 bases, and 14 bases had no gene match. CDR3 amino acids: CASSRTGGPWGHEQFF. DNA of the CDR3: TGTGCCAGCAGCCGTACAGGGGGGCCATGGGGCCATGAGCAGTTCTTC.

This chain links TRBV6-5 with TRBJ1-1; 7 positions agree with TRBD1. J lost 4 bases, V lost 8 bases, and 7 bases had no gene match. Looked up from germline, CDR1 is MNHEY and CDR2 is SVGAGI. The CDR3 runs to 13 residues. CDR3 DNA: TGTGCCAGCCGACAGGGTCAAGCCACTGAAGCTTTCTTT. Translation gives CASRQGQATEAFF.

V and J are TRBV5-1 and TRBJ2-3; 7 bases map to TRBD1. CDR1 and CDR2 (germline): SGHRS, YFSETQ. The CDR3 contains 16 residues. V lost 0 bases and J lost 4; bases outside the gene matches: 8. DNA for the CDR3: TGCGCCAGCAGCTTGGTGGTGGGGACAGCCCCAGATACGCAGTATTTT. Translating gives CASSLVVGTAPDTQYF.

CDR3 nucleotide sequence: TGTGCCAGCAGCCCCGTTGGGACAGGGTCTTACACCGGGGAGCTGTTTTTT. As protein: CASSPVGTGSYTGELFF. J is TRBJ2-2 and V is TRBV5-4; 9 nucleotides agree with TRBD1. V lost 4 bases and J lost 3; bases outside the gene matches: 10. CDR1 and CDR2 (germline): SGHNT, YYREEE (reference sequence). The CDR3 sequence is 17 residues long.